A single T cell receptor beta chain is shown here with its context. In the study's own analysis: Estimates of nucleated cell counts were drawn from the amplification of reference gene primers. Profiling relied on immunoSEQ multiplex PCR, and the TCRdb table lists in-frame clones only, not all of them. V and J calls and clone size are those listed in that table; D and trimming were worked out from the DNA. This sample has about 190,000 clones; around 85% occur once, and the top ten carry about 14%. These data originate in a study of blood T cell repertoires in COVID-19. Across the whole study: Sites across the United States, Italy and Spain contributed samples from acute and convalescent COVID-19. PBMCs, B-cell-depleted T cells, or T cells provided the cDNA or gDNA that made up the material.

The CDR3 consists of 13 residues. Germline V CDR1 and CDR2: LNHDA, SQIVND (reference sequence). V was clipped by 7 bases and J by 11 bases, with 20 bases between them. The sequenced sample consisted of peripheral blood. The source is a man aged 50-60 years who had recovered from COVID-19. The chain employs TRBV19 and TRBJ1-1, with a possible D match to TRBD1 (5 bases). CDR3 coding DNA: TGTGCCAGTACCGATAGGGGTACCGCGGTTGCTTTCTTT. This gives the protein CASTDRGTAVAFF.